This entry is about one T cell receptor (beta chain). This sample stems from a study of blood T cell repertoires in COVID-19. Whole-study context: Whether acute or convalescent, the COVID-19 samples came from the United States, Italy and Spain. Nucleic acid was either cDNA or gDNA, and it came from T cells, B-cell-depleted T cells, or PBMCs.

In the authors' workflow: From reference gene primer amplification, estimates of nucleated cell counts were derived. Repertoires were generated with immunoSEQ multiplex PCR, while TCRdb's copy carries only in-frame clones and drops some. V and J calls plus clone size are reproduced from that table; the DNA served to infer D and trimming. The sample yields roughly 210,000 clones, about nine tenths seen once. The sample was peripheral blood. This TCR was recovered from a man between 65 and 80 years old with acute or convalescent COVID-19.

The CDR3 reads CASSVTTGGSDGYTF. The CDR3 nucleotides read TGCGCCAGCAGCGTCACGACAGGGGGCAGCGATGGCTACACCTTC. The chain links TRBV5-1 to TRBJ1-2; 10 positions match TRBD1. J lost 6 bases, V lost 4 bases, and 9 bases had no gene match. Germline loops: CDR1 SGHRS, CDR2 YFSETQ. This CDR3 region has 15 residues.